The table lists the clone carrying this T cell receptor (beta chain) with many counts. Its antigen is not identified. The CDR3 sequence is 13 residues long. Germline CDR1 is SQVTM and CDR2 is ANQGSEA. V dropped 5 bases and J dropped 1 base, with 9 bases sitting between them. The source of the sample is a study of T-cell reconstitution after alpha-beta-depleted transplantation in children. Findings and caveats of the study: Day-60 TCRbeta diversity that was high in some patients was derived from surviving recipient T cells and thymic progenitors. One year after transplant, T-cell counts and diversity came mostly from newly produced T cells.

The TCRbeta library was prepared with unique molecular identifiers. TCRdb called the PCR reads again in MiXCR, with one record for every CDR3 protein. The sample lists a few hundred thousand distinct CDR3 sequences, approximately 6.9% seen once, with approximately 6% in the top ten. The sequence derives from a boy aged 2 to 9 with acute lymphoblastic leukemia, due to receive a stem cell transplant. V gene TRBV29-1 combines with J gene TRBJ2-1; D is undetermined. This sample comprised PBMCs, obtained before TCRalphabeta/CD19-depleted stem cell transplant. This CDR3 is CSVFGGSYNEQFF. The CDR3 DNA reads TGCAGCGTTTTTGGTGGTTCCTACAATGAGCAGTTCTTC.